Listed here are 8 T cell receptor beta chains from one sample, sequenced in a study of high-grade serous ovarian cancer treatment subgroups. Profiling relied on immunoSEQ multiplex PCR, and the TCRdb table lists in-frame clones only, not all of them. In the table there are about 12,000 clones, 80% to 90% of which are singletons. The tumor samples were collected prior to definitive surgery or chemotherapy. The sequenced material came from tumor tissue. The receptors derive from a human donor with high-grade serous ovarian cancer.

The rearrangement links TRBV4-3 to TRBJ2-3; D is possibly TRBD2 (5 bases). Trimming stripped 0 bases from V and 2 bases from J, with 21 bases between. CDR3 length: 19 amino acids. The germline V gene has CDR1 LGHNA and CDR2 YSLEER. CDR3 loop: CASSQDPRIGDYTTDTQYF. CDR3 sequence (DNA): TGCGCCAGCAGCCAAGATCCGAGAATAGGCGACTATACCACAGATACGCAGTATTTT.

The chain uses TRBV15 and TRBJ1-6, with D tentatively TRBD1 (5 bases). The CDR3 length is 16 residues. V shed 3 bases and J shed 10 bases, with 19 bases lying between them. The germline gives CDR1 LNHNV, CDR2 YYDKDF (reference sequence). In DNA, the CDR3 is TGTGCCACCAGCAGGGCGAAAGGTGGGGGGAGCTCACCCCTCCACTTT. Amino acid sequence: CATSRAKGGGSSPLHF.

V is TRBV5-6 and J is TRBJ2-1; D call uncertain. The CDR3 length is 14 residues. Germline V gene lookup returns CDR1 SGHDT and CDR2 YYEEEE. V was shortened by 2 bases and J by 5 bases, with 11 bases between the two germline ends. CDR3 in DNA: TGTGCCAGCAGCTTTCGAGGATTCAACAATGAGCAGTTCTTC. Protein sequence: CASSFRGFNNEQFF.

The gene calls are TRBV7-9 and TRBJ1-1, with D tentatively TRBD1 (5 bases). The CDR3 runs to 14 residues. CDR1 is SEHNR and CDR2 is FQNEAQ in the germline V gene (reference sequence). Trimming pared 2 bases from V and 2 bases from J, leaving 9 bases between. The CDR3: CASSLNGGNTEAFF. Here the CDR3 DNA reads TGTGCCAGCAGCTTAAACGGGGGTAACACTGAAGCTTTCTTT.

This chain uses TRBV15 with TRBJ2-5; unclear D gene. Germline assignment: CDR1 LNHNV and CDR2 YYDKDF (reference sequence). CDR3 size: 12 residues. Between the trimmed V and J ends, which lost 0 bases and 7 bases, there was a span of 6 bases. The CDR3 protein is CATSRDRRTQYF. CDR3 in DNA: TGTGCCACCAGCAGAGATAGAAGGACCCAGTACTTC.

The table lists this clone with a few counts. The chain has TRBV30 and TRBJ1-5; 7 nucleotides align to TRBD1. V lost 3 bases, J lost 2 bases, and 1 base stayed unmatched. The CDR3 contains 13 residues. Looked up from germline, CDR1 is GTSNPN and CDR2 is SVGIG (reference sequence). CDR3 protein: CAWSTGGNQPQHF. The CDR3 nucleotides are TGTGCCTGGAGCACAGGGGGCAATCAGCCCCAGCATTTT.

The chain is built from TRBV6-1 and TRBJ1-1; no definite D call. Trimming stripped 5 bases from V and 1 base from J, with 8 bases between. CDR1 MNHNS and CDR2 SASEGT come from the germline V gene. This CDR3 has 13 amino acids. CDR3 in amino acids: CASSLRWNTEAFF. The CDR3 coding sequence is TGTGCCAGCAGTCTTAGGTGGAACACTGAAGCTTTCTTT.

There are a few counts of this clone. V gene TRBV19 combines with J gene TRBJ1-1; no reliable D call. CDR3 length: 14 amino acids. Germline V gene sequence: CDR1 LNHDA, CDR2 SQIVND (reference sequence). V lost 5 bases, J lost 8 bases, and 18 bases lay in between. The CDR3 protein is CASSFQVSLIEAFF. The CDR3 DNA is TGTGCCAGTAGTTTTCAGGTCTCCCTCATCGAAGCTTTCTTT.